The clone carrying this T cell receptor beta chain came up once. Per the original methods: Amplification of reference gene primers provided the estimated nucleated cell counts. Assay: immunoSEQ multiplex PCR; the TCRdb copy retains only in-frame clones and omits some. The V and J calls and the clone size are those of that table, but D and trimming were determined from the DNA. The data show under 300,000 clones, 65% to 90% seen once. The data are from a study of blood T cell repertoires in COVID-19. Looking at the study overall: COVID-19 samples collected from the United States, Italy and Spain covered acute and convalescent phases. PBMCs, B-cell-depleted T cells, or T cells provided the cDNA or gDNA that made up the material.

The Seattle site enrolled patients during active infection and followed them longitudinally. Germline V CDR1 and CDR2: KGHDR, SFDVKD. This CDR3 region has 15 residues. V gave up 2 bases and J gave up 4 bases; unmatched junction bases: 6. V usage is TRBV24-1 and J usage is TRBJ2-7; TRBD1 matches at 8 bases. The receptor comes from a woman in her 70s with COVID-19, enrolled during active disease. The sample comprised peripheral blood. This CDR3 reads CATSDSGTGKYEQYF. CDR3 coding DNA: TGTGCCACCAGTGATTCCGGGACAGGTAAATACGAGCAGTACTTC.